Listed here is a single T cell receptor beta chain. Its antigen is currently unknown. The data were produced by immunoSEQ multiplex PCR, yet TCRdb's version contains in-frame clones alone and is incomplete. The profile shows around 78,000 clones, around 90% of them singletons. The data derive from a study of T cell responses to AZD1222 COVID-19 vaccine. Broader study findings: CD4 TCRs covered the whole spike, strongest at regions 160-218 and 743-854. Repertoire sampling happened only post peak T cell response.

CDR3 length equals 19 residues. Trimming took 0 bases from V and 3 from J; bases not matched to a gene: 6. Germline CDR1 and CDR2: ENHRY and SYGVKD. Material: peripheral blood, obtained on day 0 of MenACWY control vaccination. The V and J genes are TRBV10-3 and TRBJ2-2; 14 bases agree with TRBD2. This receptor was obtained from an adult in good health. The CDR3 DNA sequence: TGTGCCATCAGTGAGTCGAGACTAGCGGGGGGGCGAGACACCGGGGAGCTGTTTTTT. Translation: CAISESRLAGGRDTGELFF.